Each of the 6 T cell receptor beta chains below was sequenced from the same sample in a study of shared clonotypes between healthy human individuals. The repertoire was sequenced with immunoSEQ multiplex PCR; TCRdb's copy has only in-frame clones and lacks some. The sample consists of some 2 million clones, about 95% of them appearing once. Cells designated naive CD8 were CD45RO-negative and were positively selected for CCR7, with terminally differentiated effector memory CD45RA+ cells excluded. The sample comprised naive CD8+ T cells sorted from blood. Receptors originate from a man between 18 and 35 years old in good health.

The chain couples TRBV11-2 to TRBJ2-7; a possible D gene is TRBD2 (5 bases). V was cut by 1 base and J by 1 base, with 14 bases left in between. The CDR3 contains 16 residues. Germline V lookup: CDR1 SGHAT, CDR2 FQNNGV. CDR3: CASSLASAPGSYEQYF. CDR3 bases: TGTGCCAGCAGCTTAGCCAGCGCCCCGGGGTCCTACGAGCAGTACTTC.

To note about this clone: Other DNA sequences in this sample translate to the same CDR3. V and J are TRBV9 and TRBJ2-3, with D possibly matching TRBD2 (5 bases). The V gene lost 2 bases and the J gene lost 0 bases, with 7 bases spanning the gap. CDR3 length equals 14 residues. Germline values: CDR1 SGDLS, CDR2 YYNGEE. This chain's CDR3 is CASSVSGSTDTQYF. CDR3 bases: TGTGCCAGCAGCGTGAGCGGAAGCACAGATACGCAGTATTTT.

This chain uses TRBV27 with TRBJ2-7, with 12 positions matching TRBD1. Trimming removed 4 bases from V and 5 bases from J; junction bases left unmatched: 3. The CDR3 has 14 amino acids. Germline CDR1 is MNHEY and CDR2 is SMNVEV (reference sequence). The CDR3 nucleotides are TGTGCCAGCAGTTCGGGACAGGGGGCCAACGAGCAGTACTTC. Its translation: CASSSGQGANEQYF.

The rearrangement uses TRBV6-1 and TRBJ1-2; TRBD1 matches at 9 bases. Trimming removed 8 bases from V and 8 bases from J; junction bases left unmatched: 3. CDR3 length: 11 amino acids. Germline values: CDR1 MNHNS, CDR2 SASEGT. In DNA, the CDR3 is TGTGCCAGCGGAACAGGGGGCGGCTACACCTTC. This translates into CASGTGGGYTF.

Regarding this clone: Other DNA sequences from this sample encode an identical CDR3 as well. This chain joins TRBV5-4 and TRBJ2-7, with 7 bases lining up with TRBD2. In germline, CDR1 is SGHNT, CDR2 YYREEE (reference sequence). The CDR3 runs 14 residues. With V trimmed by 4 bases and J by 4 bases, 8 bases remained unmatched. CDR3 bases: TGTGCCAGCAGCCTGGGGCCGGGGGGTTACGAGCAGTACTTC. Translated, it gives CASSLGPGGYEQYF.

This rearrangement joins TRBV15 to TRBJ2-7, with 8 nucleotides matching TRBD1. This CDR3 region has 15 residues. With V trimmed by 4 bases and J by 2 bases, 7 bases remained unmatched. CDR1 is LNHNV and CDR2 is YYDKDF in the germline V gene (reference sequence). DNA of the CDR3: TGTGCCACCAGCATCTGGGGGACAGGACCCTACGAGCAGTACTTC. Its translation: CATSIWGTGPYEQYF.